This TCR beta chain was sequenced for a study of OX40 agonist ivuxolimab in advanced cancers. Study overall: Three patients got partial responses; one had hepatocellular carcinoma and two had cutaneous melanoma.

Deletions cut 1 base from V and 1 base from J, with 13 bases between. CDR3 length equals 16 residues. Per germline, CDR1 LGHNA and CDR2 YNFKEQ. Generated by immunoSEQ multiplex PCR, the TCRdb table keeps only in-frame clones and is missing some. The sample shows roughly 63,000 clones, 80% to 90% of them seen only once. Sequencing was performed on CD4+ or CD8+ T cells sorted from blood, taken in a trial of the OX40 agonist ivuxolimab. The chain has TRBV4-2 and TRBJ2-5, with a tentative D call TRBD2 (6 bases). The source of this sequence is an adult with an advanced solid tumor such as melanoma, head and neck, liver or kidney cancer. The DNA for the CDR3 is TGTGCCAGCAGCCAAGTTTCAGGGACTGCCCAAGAGACCCAGTACTTC. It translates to CASSQVSGTAQETQYF.